The clone carrying this TCR beta chain occurred many times. Antigen unknown. Regarding time point: sample taken at primary tumor resection. Donors were roughly 72 untreated early-stage non-small cell lung cancer patients. Unsorted whole RNA of tumor, nontumor lung or frozen PBMC was sequenced. The sample comes from a study of spatial heterogeneity in lung cancer. The ends were cut back, 9 bases at V and 2 bases at J, with 13 bases in the middle. The CDR3 runs to 13 residues. Germline-derived CDR1 and CDR2 are SGHTA and FQGNSA. TCRdb re-called the 5' RACE reads through MiXCR, storing one row per CDR3 protein. This table has more than 6,000 distinct CDR3 sequences, around 3% appearing once. Overall study findings and caveats: Tumor mutation counts were tracked by expanded intratumoral alpha and beta TCR counts.

The material sequenced was lung tumor tissue, taken at surgery. The V and J genes are TRBV7-2 and TRBJ1-2, with D perhaps matching TRBD1 (6 bases). This sequence originates from a male donor with early-stage non-small cell lung cancer. The CDR3 loop is CARLDSSNYGYTF. The CDR3 region has the DNA TGTGCCAGACTGGACAGCTCAAACTATGGCTACACCTTC.